The clone carrying this TCR beta chain was picked up a small number of times. The target antigen is unknown. The entry originates in a study of T cell repertoires in cytomegalovirus infection. Turning to the study itself: Well-studied HLA-B-restricted CMV epitopes were used in the study alongside recently identified HLA-C-restricted ones. Indications came from public TCR beta signatures; they pointed to CMV infection and to a matching HLA type.

Study-wide results and limits: The study identified carriers of CMV plus the relevant HLA from cumulative public TCR beta family frequency. Clonotype analysis showed dominance of the ex vivo response by HLA-C-restricted CMV-specific TCR beta clonotypes.

CDR1 is DFQATT and CDR2 is SNEGSKA in the germline V gene (reference sequence). The CDR3 is 16 amino acids. The V end was cut by 2 bases, the J end by 0 bases, with 16 bases between. TCRdb passed the reads through MiXCR, listing each CDR3 protein once. Here the sample spans roughly 920,000 distinct CDR3 sequences, about a third being singletons. This specimen consisted of cultured CD8+ T cells from PBMCs, obtained from culture after CMV antigen stimulation. The chain is built from TRBV20-1 and TRBJ1-1; D perhaps matches TRBD1 (6 bases). This TCR came from a human donor in good health (CMV status not recorded). Some clones in this sample may be carry-over from other donors' samples. The CDR3 coding sequence is TGCAGTGCTAGAAGAGCCCTGAGGGACATGAACACTGAAGCTTTCTTT. Residues: CSARRALRDMNTEAFF.